A selection of T cell receptor beta chains follows, all from one sample in a study of blood T cells in healthy people across ages. TCRdb re-called the 5' RACE reads with MiXCR, one entry per CDR3 protein. The sample lists around 1,900,000 distinct CDR3 sequences, roughly two fifths occurring once. The sequenced sample consisted of blood. These receptors came from a human donor in good health. Both conserved end residues are part of each CDR3. D genes are given only for firm matches. Clone size is given for some rows only: seen once, a few or many times, or a class if the clone is expanded.

DNA: TGCAGCGTTCATGTCGCAGATACGCAGTATTTT
CDR3: CSVHVADTQYF
size: many
D: -
V: TRBV29-1
J: TRBJ2-3

DNA: TGTGCCAGCAGCCAAGAAACTAGCGGGGGAAGTGATACGCAGTATTTT
CDR3: CASSQETSGGSDTQYF
size: few
D: TRBD2
V: TRBV4-2
J: TRBJ2-3

DNA: TGCGCCAGCAGCTGCAATCACAGGGAGGAGGCTGGGGCCAGCGTCCTGACTTTC
CDR3: CASSCNHREEAGASVLTF
size: -
D: -
V: TRBV5-1
J: TRBJ2-6

DNA: TGTGCCAGCAGTTTGGGCCCCACCTCCAAAAACATTCAGTACTTC
CDR3: CASSLGPTSKNIQYF
size: few
D: -
V: TRBV27
J: TRBJ2-4

DNA: TGTGCCAGCAGTTCCTTTACAGGAGGTTACGGCTACACCTTC
CDR3: CASSSFTGGYGYTF
size: -
D: -
V: TRBV6-5
J: TRBJ1-2

DNA: TGTGCCAACAGCGTAGGACTAGCGGGGGATAATGAGCAGTTCTTC
CDR3: CANSVGLAGDNEQFF
size: few
D: TRBD2
V: TRBV9
J: TRBJ2-1

DNA: TGCAGCGCCATTAATCAGCGGAGCGCCTACAATGAGCAGTTCTTC
CDR3: CSAINQRSAYNEQFF
size: -
D: -
V: TRBV29-1
J: TRBJ2-1

DNA: TGTGCCAGCAGCGTAGCGGCCGCCTATCAGCCCCAGCATTTT
CDR3: CASSVAAAYQPQHF
size: -
D: -
V: TRBV9
J: TRBJ1-5

DNA: TGTGCCAGCAGCTCAAACGTTAATTCACCCCTCCACTTT
CDR3: CASSSNVNSPLHF
size: -
D: -
V: TRBV3-1
J: TRBJ1-6

DNA: TGTGCCAGCAGCCGACAGGGAGGTACCTACGAGCAGTACTTC
CDR3: CASSRQGGTYEQYF
size: -
D: -
V: TRBV2
J: TRBJ2-7

DNA: TGTGCCAGCAGGCACAGGGTTAGCGCAGATACGCAGTATTTT
CDR3: CASRHRVSADTQYF
size: -
D: -
V: TRBV12-3/TRBV12-4
J: TRBJ2-3

DNA: TGCGCCAGCAGCCACGCCCCAGGGCAGGGAGTTTCACCCCTCCACTTT
CDR3: CASSHAPGQGVSPLHF
size: -
D: -
V: TRBV4-1
J: TRBJ1-6

DNA: TGTGCCAGCACCCCCTTCAGGGACTATGGCTACACCTTC
CDR3: CASTPFRDYGYTF
size: few
D: -
V: TRBV12-3/TRBV12-4
J: TRBJ1-2

DNA: TGTGCCAGCAGCTTAGAGTTTGGGGTTTCCTACGATCAGTACTTC
CDR3: CASSLEFGVSYDQYF
size: -
D: -
V: TRBV7-9
J: TRBJ2-4

DNA: TGTGCCAGCAGCCGACGGACTAGCGGGGGGGAGCAGTTCTTC
CDR3: CASSRRTSGGEQFF
size: -
D: TRBD2
V: TRBV6-2/TRBV6-3
J: TRBJ2-1

DNA: TGCGCCAGCAGCTCTAGACAGGGGATCAGCACAGATACGCAGTATTTT
CDR3: CASSSRQGISTDTQYF
size: -
D: TRBD1
V: TRBV4-3
J: TRBJ2-3

DNA: TGTGCCAGCAGCTCGACGGGACAGGGGGAGCAGTACTTC
CDR3: CASSSTGQGEQYF
size: -
D: TRBD1
V: TRBV11-2
J: TRBJ2-7

DNA: TGCAGCGGAACAGGGGCGAGCTCCTACAATGAGCAGTTCTTC
CDR3: CSGTGASSYNEQFF
size: -
D: TRBD1
V: TRBV29-1
J: TRBJ2-1

DNA: TGCAGTGCTCCGGACAGGGGGCAATACGAGCAGTACTTC
CDR3: CSAPDRGQYEQYF
size: few
D: TRBD1
V: TRBV20-1
J: TRBJ2-7

DNA: TGTGCCAGCAGTTACTGGGGTAGCGGCGCCTACGAGCAGTACTTC
CDR3: CASSYWGSGAYEQYF
size: -
D: -
V: TRBV6-2/TRBV6-3
J: TRBJ2-7

DNA: TGTGCCAGCAGCTTCGCAGAGGGGGCGCAGAACTATGGCTACACCTTC
CDR3: CASSFAEGAQNYGYTF
size: -
D: TRBD1
V: TRBV7-2
J: TRBJ1-2

DNA: TGTGCCAGCAGTTACGGGAGGGCAGCTTTCTTT
CDR3: CASSYGRAAFF
size: -
D: -
V: TRBV6-2/TRBV6-3
J: TRBJ1-1

DNA: TGTGCCAGCAGCCAATCAATGGTCGGGGAGACCCAGTACTTC
CDR3: CASSQSMVGETQYF
size: -
D: -
V: TRBV3-1
J: TRBJ2-5

DNA: TGTGCCACCAGTGATTTTTACGAAAACCGGGAGACCCAGTACTTC
CDR3: CATSDFYENRETQYF
size: -
D: -
V: TRBV24-1
J: TRBJ2-5

DNA: TGTGCCAGCAGCCAAGGGGGCTCGGGGAATGAGCAGTTCTTC
CDR3: CASSQGGSGNEQFF
size: -
D: -
V: TRBV3-1
J: TRBJ2-1

DNA: TGCGCCAGCAGCCAATTGAGGGGGGGGGACTATGGCTACACCTTC
CDR3: CASSQLRGGDYGYTF
size: few
D: -
V: TRBV4-3
J: TRBJ1-2

DNA: TGTGCCACCAGCAGACGGACTAGCGGAGGCACAGATACGCAGTATTTT
CDR3: CATSRRTSGGTDTQYF
size: -
D: TRBD2
V: TRBV15
J: TRBJ2-3

DNA: TGTGCCAGCAGTTCCGGCGGAGCGGGGGGGCCGAGAGATACGCAGTATTTT
CDR3: CASSSGGAGGPRDTQYF
size: -
D: TRBD2
V: TRBV3-1
J: TRBJ2-3

DNA: TGTGCCAGCAGTTCGCCCGACAGGCCGAGCTCCTACGAGCAGTACTTC
CDR3: CASSSPDRPSSYEQYF
size: -
D: -
V: TRBV28
J: TRBJ2-7

DNA: TGCGCCAGCAGCCCACGACAGAGCTCTGAGGCCAACGTCCTGACTTTC
CDR3: CASSPRQSSEANVLTF
size: -
D: -
V: TRBV5-1
J: TRBJ2-6

DNA: TGTGCCACCAGTGGTGGGACCTTCTATGGCTACACCTTC
CDR3: CATSGGTFYGYTF
size: -
D: -
V: TRBV24-1
J: TRBJ1-2

DNA: TGTGCCAGCAGCTCGACAGTGGGGGACTATGGCTACACCTTC
CDR3: CASSSTVGDYGYTF
size: -
D: -
V: TRBV3-1
J: TRBJ1-2

DNA: TGCAGCGTTGCAGGGGGCGAGTTGGTGTACGAGCAGTACTTC
CDR3: CSVAGGELVYEQYF
size: -
D: TRBD1
V: TRBV29-1
J: TRBJ2-7

DNA: TGTGCCAGCGCACAACTGACAGGGAACAATGAGCAGTTCTTC
CDR3: CASAQLTGNNEQFF
size: -
D: TRBD1
V: TRBV2
J: TRBJ2-1

DNA: TGTGCCAGCAGAGTAGACAGGGGGAGGAACACTGAAGCTTTCTTT
CDR3: CASRVDRGRNTEAFF
size: once
D: TRBD1
V: TRBV7-8
J: TRBJ1-1

DNA: TGCAGCGTTGCTCCATTCCGGGCGGTGGAGTTTGGCCAGTACTTC
CDR3: CSVAPFRAVEFGQYF
size: -
D: -
V: TRBV29-1
J: TRBJ2-5

DNA: TGTGCCAGCAGTCCAGCAACTAGCAGGGGGGAGACCCAGTACTTC
CDR3: CASSPATSRGETQYF
size: -
D: -
V: TRBV11-3
J: TRBJ2-5

DNA: TGTGCTAGTGGTTTGGTACTCGGAGACAGCAACACTGAAGCTTTCTTT
CDR3: CASGLVLGDSNTEAFF
size: -
D: -
V: TRBV12-5
J: TRBJ1-1

DNA: TGCGCCAGCAGCAACTCCCCCGGTCCCGAGGGTAATGGCTACACCTTC
CDR3: CASSNSPGPEGNGYTF
size: -
D: -
V: TRBV5-1
J: TRBJ1-2

DNA: TGTGCCAGCAGTTCCCGGACATACACAGGGACCCAGTACTTC
CDR3: CASSSRTYTGTQYF
size: -
D: -
V: TRBV7-9
J: TRBJ2-5

DNA: TGTGCCACCAGCAGAGGACTGGGCAATCAGCCCCAGCATTTT
CDR3: CATSRGLGNQPQHF
size: -
D: -
V: TRBV15
J: TRBJ1-5

DNA: TGTGCCAGCAGTCCTCGCGGGGGATCGAGAGAGACCCAGTACTTC
CDR3: CASSPRGGSRETQYF
size: few
D: TRBD2
V: TRBV7-7
J: TRBJ2-5

DNA: TGCAGTGCTAGAGAGCCCCGGACAACGAACACTGAAGCTTTCTTT
CDR3: CSAREPRTTNTEAFF
size: -
D: -
V: TRBV20-1
J: TRBJ1-1

DNA: TGCGCCAGCAGCCAGACCATCCCGCGCACAGGGTTGCTAGCCAAAAACATTCAGTACTTC
CDR3: CASSQTIPRTGLLAKNIQYF
size: -
D: -
V: TRBV4-3
J: TRBJ2-4

DNA: TGCGCCAGCAGCGATACCCTATGGAGCGGGGATGAGCAGTTCTTC
CDR3: CASSDTLWSGDEQFF
size: few
D: TRBD2
V: TRBV5-1
J: TRBJ2-1

DNA: TGTGCCAGCAGCTTAGAACAGACGTTCTATGGCTACACCTTC
CDR3: CASSLEQTFYGYTF
size: few
D: -
V: TRBV7-9
J: TRBJ1-2